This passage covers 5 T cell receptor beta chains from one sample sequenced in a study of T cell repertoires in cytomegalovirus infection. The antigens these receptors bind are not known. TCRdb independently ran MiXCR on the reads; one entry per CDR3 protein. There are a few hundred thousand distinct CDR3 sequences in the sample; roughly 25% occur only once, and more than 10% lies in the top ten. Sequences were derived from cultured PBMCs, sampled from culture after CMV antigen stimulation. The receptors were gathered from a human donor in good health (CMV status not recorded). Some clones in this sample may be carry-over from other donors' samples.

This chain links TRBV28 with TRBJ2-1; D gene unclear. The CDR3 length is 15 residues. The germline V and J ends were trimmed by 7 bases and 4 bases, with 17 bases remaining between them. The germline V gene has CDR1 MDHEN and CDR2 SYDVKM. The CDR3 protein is CASMTQPSDYNEQFF. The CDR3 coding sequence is TGTGCCAGCATGACCCAACCATCCGATTACAATGAGCAGTTCTTC.

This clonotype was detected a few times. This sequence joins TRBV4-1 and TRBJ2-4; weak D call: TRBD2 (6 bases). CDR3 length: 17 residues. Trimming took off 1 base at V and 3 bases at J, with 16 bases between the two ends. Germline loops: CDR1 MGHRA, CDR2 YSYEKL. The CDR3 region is CASSQGVNGRNKNIQYF. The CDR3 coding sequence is TGCGCCAGCAGCCAAGGGGTAAACGGGAGAAACAAAAACATTCAGTACTTC.

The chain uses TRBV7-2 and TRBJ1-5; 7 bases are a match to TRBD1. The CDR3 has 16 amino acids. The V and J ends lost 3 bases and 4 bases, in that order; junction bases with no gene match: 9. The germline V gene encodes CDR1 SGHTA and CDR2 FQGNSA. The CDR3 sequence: CASSFYATGLNQPQHF. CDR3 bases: TGTGCCAGCAGCTTTTATGCGACAGGGCTAAATCAGCCCCAGCATTTT.

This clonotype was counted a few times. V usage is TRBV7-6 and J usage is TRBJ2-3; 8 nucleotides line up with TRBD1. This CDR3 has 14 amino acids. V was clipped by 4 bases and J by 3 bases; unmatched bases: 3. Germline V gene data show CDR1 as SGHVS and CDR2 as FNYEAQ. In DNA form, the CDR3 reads TGTGCCAGCAGCTCGACAGGGGTAACAGATACGCAGTATTTT. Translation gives CASSSTGVTDTQYF.

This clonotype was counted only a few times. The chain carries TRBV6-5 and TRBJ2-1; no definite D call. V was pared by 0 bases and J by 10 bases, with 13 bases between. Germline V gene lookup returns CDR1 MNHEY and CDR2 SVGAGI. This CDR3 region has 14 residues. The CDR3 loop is CASSYSSSGREQFF. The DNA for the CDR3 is TGTGCCAGCAGTTACTCGAGCTCTGGGCGGGAGCAGTTCTTC.